This T cell receptor (beta chain) emerged from a study of control samples from healthy donors and cancer patients. Produced via immunoSEQ multiplex PCR; TCRdb's table is partial and in-frame only. The sample records about 120,000 clones, around nine tenths being singletons. CDR1 is LNHDA and CDR2 is SQIVND in the germline V gene (reference sequence). The ends lost 5 bases at V and 6 bases at J; junction bases unmatched: 7. The CDR3 runs 15 residues. The sequenced sample consisted of blood. This receptor was identified in a woman between 65 and 79 years old in good health. The V call is TRBV19, the J call TRBJ2-2; 9 positions agree with TRBD1. The CDR3 nucleotides are TGTGCCAGTAGTTTTGCGACAGGGGGGGCCGGGGAGCTGTTTTTT. Translation gives CASSFATGGAGELFF.